This TCR beta chain originates from a study of human versus mouse CDR3 diversity and MHC coevolution. Profiled with immunoSEQ multiplex PCR; TCRdb holds only in-frame clones, not every one. The profile shows about 83,000 clones, approximately 90% of them singletons. Losses at the gene ends were 0 bases for V and 6 bases for J; bases not matched to a gene: 4. The CDR3 is made up of 16 amino acids. Looked up from germline, CDR1 is MNHEY and CDR2 is SMNVEV (reference sequence). Findings and limits, study-wide: By iCHAO1, human TCR beta clonotypes numbered 1.5 million to 2 million, the most. The lowest clonal inequality scores came from most of the three human donors.

Naive CD4 T cells, CD45RO-negative and CD62L-positive, were flow-sorted from PBMCs. Concerning this clone itself: Its antigen is unknown.

Sample: naive CD4+ T cells from blood. Described subset: CD45RO-negative CD62L-positive naive CD4 T cells. The chain employs TRBV27 and TRBJ2-1; TRBD2 matches 11 bases. The receptor comes from a person aged 30 to 69 in good health. CDR3 coding DNA: TGTGCCAGCAGTTTATCCCTAGCGGGAGGAGGCAATGAGCAGTTCTTC. Protein: CASSLSLAGGGNEQFF.